The 9 T cell receptor beta chains below were found in one sample sequenced in a study of T cell responses to AZD1222 COVID-19 vaccine. The repertoire was sequenced with immunoSEQ multiplex PCR; TCRdb's copy has only in-frame clones and lacks some. Among about 150,000 clones listed, under 95% were seen once. The sequencing used peripheral blood, collected on day 0 of AZD1222 vaccination. The receptors shown here come from an adult in good health.

The chain links TRBV6-5 to TRBJ1-3; a possible D gene is TRBD1 (6 bases). CDR1 MNHEY and CDR2 SVGAGI come from the germline V gene. This CDR3 has 15 amino acids. V lost 5 bases and J lost 0, with 11 bases in between. Written as DNA, the CDR3 is TGTGCCAGCAGTCGGGACACAAGCTCTGGAAACACCATATATTTT. It codes for CASSRDTSSGNTIYF.

This clone has a single count. The chain uses TRBV7-2 and TRBJ2-3; D unclear. The V gene lost 4 bases and the J gene lost 4 bases, with 6 bases spanning the gap. The CDR3 totals 12 residues. In germline, CDR1 is SGHTA, CDR2 FQGNSA. CDR3 nucleotides: TGTGCCAGCAGCTCCCGAGCAGATACGCAGTATTTT. It is translated as CASSSRADTQYF.

The chain combines TRBV6-5 with TRBJ1-2; TRBD1 matches 9 bases. With V trimmed by 2 bases and J by 2 bases, 0 bases remained unmatched. The CDR3 is made up of 14 amino acids. Germline V gives CDR1 MNHEY, CDR2 SVGAGI. CDR3 in amino acids: CASSYGTGNYGYTF. The CDR3 region has the DNA TGTGCCAGCAGTTACGGGACAGGGAACTATGGCTACACCTTC.

The chain has TRBV7-2 and TRBJ2-2; D may be TRBD1 (6 bases). The V end was cut by 3 bases, the J end by 7 bases, with 12 bases between. In germline, CDR1 is SGHTA, CDR2 FQGNSA. CDR3 length: 14 residues. The CDR3 region is CASSFAQGSGELFF. The CDR3 DNA follows: TGTGCCAGCAGCTTTGCACAGGGTAGCGGGGAGCTGTTTTTT.

This clone has more than one count but fewer than ten. This rearrangement joins TRBV4-1 to TRBJ1-5, with 8 bases fitting TRBD1. The CDR3 spans 14 residues. Germline CDR1 MGHRA, CDR2 YSYEKL. The V gene end was trimmed by 2 bases and the J gene end by 5 bases; junction bases not matched to a gene: 2. CDR3 sequence (DNA): TGCGCCAGCAGCCAAAACAGGGGGGATCAGCCCCAGCATTTT. Its protein product is CASSQNRGDQPQHF.

The V and J genes are TRBV29-1 and TRBJ1-2, with 7 bases fitting TRBD1. V lost 6 bases, J lost 2 bases, and 3 bases stayed unmatched. The CDR3 has 12 residues. Looked up from germline, CDR1 is SQVTM and CDR2 is ANQGSEA. For the CDR3, the DNA is TGCAGCGTCCGGGGACAGAACTATGGCTACACCTTC. Its protein product is CSVRGQNYGYTF. Variable domain in full (rest from reference TRBV29-1 and TRBJ1-2): SAVISQKPSRDICQRGTSLTIQCQVDSQVTMMFWYRQQPGQSLTLIATANQGSEATYESGFVIDKFPISRPNLTFSTLTVSNMSPEDSSIYLCSVRGQNYGYTFGSGTRLTVV.

The rearrangement links TRBV28 to TRBJ1-1; 8 bases agree with TRBD1. There are 12 residues in the CDR3. The V gene end was trimmed by 3 bases and the J gene end by 8 bases; junction bases not matched to a gene: 2. The V gene's germline CDR1 is MDHEN and CDR2 SYDVKM. CDR3 amino acids: CASSFGQGEAFF. CDR3 in DNA: TGTGCCAGCAGTTTTGGACAGGGAGAAGCTTTCTTT.

A few counts support this clone. The chain uses TRBV11-2 and TRBJ2-1, with a possible D match to TRBD1 (7 bases). The CDR3 contains 15 residues. Germline V gene data show CDR1 as SGHAT and CDR2 as FQNNGV. Trimming left V 5 bases short and J 3 bases short, with 14 bases between. The CDR3 here is CASSLGQGGYNEQFF. The CDR3 region has the DNA TGTGCCAGCAGCCTCGGCCAGGGGGGCTACAATGAGCAGTTCTTC.

The chain links TRBV6-5 to TRBJ2-7; the match to TRBD1 covers 9 bases. Unmatched junction bases numbered 5, after V lost 6 bases and J lost 2 bases. CDR3 length: 14 amino acids. Germline V gene data show CDR1 as MNHEY and CDR2 as SVGAGI. The CDR3 sequence is CASRLDRGTYEQYF. The CDR3 DNA reads as TGTGCCAGCAGACTGGACAGGGGAACCTACGAGCAGTACTTC.